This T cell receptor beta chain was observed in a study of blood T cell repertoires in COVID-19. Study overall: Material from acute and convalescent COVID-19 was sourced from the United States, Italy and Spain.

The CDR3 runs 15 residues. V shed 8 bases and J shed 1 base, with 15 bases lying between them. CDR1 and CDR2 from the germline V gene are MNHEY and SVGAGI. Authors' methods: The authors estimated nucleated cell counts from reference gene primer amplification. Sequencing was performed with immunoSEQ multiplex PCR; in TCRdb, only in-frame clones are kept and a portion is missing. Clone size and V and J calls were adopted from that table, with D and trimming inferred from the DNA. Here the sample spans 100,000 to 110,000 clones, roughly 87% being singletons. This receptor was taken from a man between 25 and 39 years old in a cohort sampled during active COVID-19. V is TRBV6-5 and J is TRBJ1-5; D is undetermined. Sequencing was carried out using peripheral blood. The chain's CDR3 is CASEIEGGSNQPQHF. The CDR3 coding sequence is TGTGCCAGCGAGATAGAGGGCGGGAGCAATCAGCCCCAGCATTTT.